Listed below are T cell receptor beta chains from one sample, sequenced in a study of CD8 T cells in Susac syndrome. TCRdb reprocessed the immunoSEQ multiplex PCR reads via MiXCR and lists one record per CDR3 protein. The table has over 150,000 distinct CDR3 sequences, roughly 94% seen once. Sequenced sample: CD4+ T cells from PBMCs. All receptors come from a human donor with Susac syndrome. Each CDR3 is given with its conserved first and last residue. D genes are given only for firm matches. Size values are once, few and many counts, or a class for expanded clones, and some rows have none.

abundance: -; j_gene: TRBJ2-1; d_gene: -; v_gene: TRBV7-8; len: 18; CDR3aa: CASSLARVAGIAYNEQFF; CDR3nt: TGTGCCAGCAGCTTAGCGCGGGTGGCAGGGATCGCCTACAATGAGCAGTTCTTC
abundance: -; j_gene: TRBJ1-4; d_gene: TRBD1; v_gene: TRBV28; len: 14; CDR3aa: CASIRQGGNEKLFF; CDR3nt: TGTGCCAGCATCCGACAGGGGGGCAATGAAAAACTGTTTTTT
abundance: once; j_gene: TRBJ2-5; d_gene: -; v_gene: TRBV7-7; len: 13; CDR3aa: CASSRQFWETQYF; CDR3nt: TGTGCCAGCAGCAGACAGTTTTGGGAGACCCAGTACTTC
abundance: -; j_gene: TRBJ2-3; d_gene: TRBD2; v_gene: TRBV14; len: 16; CDR3aa: CASSPGTSGSTDTQYF; CDR3nt: TGTGCCAGCAGCCCCGGGACTAGCGGATCCACAGATACGCAGTATTTT
abundance: few; j_gene: TRBJ2-7; d_gene: -; v_gene: TRBV18; len: 11; CDR3aa: CASSESYEQYF; CDR3nt: TGTGCCAGCTCGGAGTCCTACGAGCAGTACTTC
abundance: -; j_gene: TRBJ1-2; d_gene: -; v_gene: TRBV20-1; len: 11; CDR3aa: CSPGVSYGYTF; CDR3nt: TGCAGTCCCGGGGTGAGCTATGGCTACACCTTC
abundance: -; j_gene: TRBJ2-6; d_gene: TRBD1; v_gene: TRBV20-1; len: 14; CDR3aa: CSAHRGSGANVLTF; CDR3nt: TGCAGTGCCCACAGGGGCTCTGGGGCCAACGTCCTGACTTTC
abundance: once; j_gene: TRBJ2-4; d_gene: -; v_gene: TRBV12-3/TRBV12-4; len: 15; CDR3aa: CASSLQALAKNIQYF; CDR3nt: TGTGCCAGCAGTTTACAGGCCCTAGCCAAAAACATTCAGTACTTC
abundance: -; j_gene: TRBJ2-2; d_gene: TRBD1; v_gene: TRBV5-8; len: 15; CDR3aa: CASSWDSQNTGELFF; CDR3nt: TGTGCCAGCAGCTGGGACAGCCAAAACACCGGGGAGCTGTTTTTT
abundance: -; j_gene: TRBJ2-5; d_gene: -; v_gene: TRBV20-1; len: 15; CDR3aa: CSAKDLTRTSQTQYF; CDR3nt: TGCAGTGCTAAGGATCTGACCCGTACGAGTCAGACCCAGTACTTC
abundance: -; j_gene: TRBJ2-7; d_gene: TRBD1; v_gene: TRBV20-1; len: 15; CDR3aa: CSAPPPGQGPYEQYF; CDR3nt: TGCAGTGCCCCCCCGCCGGGACAGGGTCCCTACGAGCAGTACTTC
abundance: -; j_gene: TRBJ2-7; d_gene: -; v_gene: TRBV19; len: 16; CDR3aa: CASSIDRDRAFYEQYF; CDR3nt: TGTGCCAGTAGTATCGACCGGGACCGCGCTTTCTACGAGCAGTACTTC
abundance: -; j_gene: TRBJ1-1; d_gene: -; v_gene: TRBV3-1; len: 14; CDR3aa: CASSRDRMNTEAFF; CDR3nt: TGTGCCAGCAGCCGGGACCGAATGAACACTGAAGCTTTCTTT
abundance: -; j_gene: TRBJ2-7; d_gene: -; v_gene: TRBV5-1; len: 14; CDR3aa: CASSSPGGQDEQYF; CDR3nt: TGCGCCAGCAGCAGCCCAGGTGGGCAGGACGAGCAGTACTTC
abundance: -; j_gene: TRBJ2-5; d_gene: -; v_gene: TRBV9; len: 13; CDR3aa: CASSVEPGETQYF; CDR3nt: TGTGCCAGCAGCGTAGAACCGGGGGAGACCCAGTACTTC
abundance: -; j_gene: TRBJ1-1; d_gene: -; v_gene: TRBV28; len: 15; CDR3aa: CASSFSPRLNTEAFF; CDR3nt: TGTGCCAGCAGTTTCTCGCCGCGCCTGAACACTGAAGCTTTCTTT
abundance: -; j_gene: TRBJ2-2; d_gene: -; v_gene: TRBV14; len: 16; CDR3aa: CASSSLDRSSAGELFF; CDR3nt: TGTGCCAGCAGCTCCCTCGACAGGTCGTCCGCCGGGGAGCTGTTTTTT
abundance: -; j_gene: TRBJ2-3; d_gene: TRBD2; v_gene: TRBV6-5; len: 18; CDR3aa: CASSYRGASGWPRDTQYF; CDR3nt: TGTGCCAGCAGTTACCGCGGGGCTAGCGGTTGGCCCAGAGATACGCAGTATTTT
abundance: -; j_gene: TRBJ1-5; d_gene: -; v_gene: TRBV6-5; len: 14; CDR3aa: CARGVAGSEQPQHF; CDR3nt: TGTGCCAGGGGGGTGGCAGGGTCCGAACAGCCCCAGCATTTT
abundance: -; j_gene: TRBJ2-1; d_gene: -; v_gene: TRBV7-2; len: 14; CDR3aa: CASSYTRDSGGKFF; CDR3nt: TGTGCCAGCAGCTATACCAGGGATAGCGGCGGCAAGTTCTTC
abundance: -; j_gene: TRBJ2-7; d_gene: -; v_gene: TRBV5-1; len: 13; CDR3aa: CASYISPSYEQYF; CDR3nt: TGCGCCAGCTACATCTCCCCCTCCTACGAGCAGTACTTC
abundance: -; j_gene: TRBJ2-1; d_gene: TRBD2; v_gene: TRBV11-2; len: 16; CDR3aa: CASSLLASGSYNEQFF; CDR3nt: TGTGCCAGCAGCTTATTGGCTAGCGGGTCCTACAATGAGCAGTTCTTC
abundance: -; j_gene: TRBJ1-4; d_gene: TRBD1; v_gene: TRBV20-1; len: 15; CDR3aa: CSARGPTGGYEKLFF; CDR3nt: TGCAGTGCTAGAGGCCCGACAGGGGGATATGAAAAACTGTTTTTT
abundance: -; j_gene: TRBJ1-4; d_gene: -; v_gene: TRBV7-8; len: 16; CDR3aa: CASSPSWFDGKEKLFF; CDR3nt: TGTGCCAGCAGCCCAAGTTGGTTCGACGGGAAGGAAAAACTGTTTTTT
abundance: -; j_gene: TRBJ2-7; d_gene: -; v_gene: TRBV29-1; len: 14; CDR3aa: CSVTPGTNSYEQYF; CDR3nt: TGCAGCGTTACCCCCGGGACAAACTCCTACGAGCAGTACTTC
abundance: -; j_gene: TRBJ2-5; d_gene: -; v_gene: TRBV29-1; len: 13; CDR3aa: CSVSIWVEETQYF; CDR3nt: TGCAGCGTTTCCATTTGGGTGGAAGAGACCCAGTACTTC
abundance: few; j_gene: TRBJ2-6; d_gene: -; v_gene: TRBV3-1; len: 15; CDR3aa: CASSQDHSGANVLTF; CDR3nt: TGTGCCAGCAGCCAAGACCATTCTGGGGCCAACGTCCTGACTTTC
abundance: -; j_gene: TRBJ2-7; d_gene: TRBD2; v_gene: TRBV7-6; len: 13; CDR3aa: CASSENSGGEQYF; CDR3nt: TGTGCCAGCAGCGAAAACAGCGGGGGCGAGCAGTACTTC
abundance: few; j_gene: TRBJ1-1; d_gene: TRBD1; v_gene: TRBV18; len: 14; CDR3aa: CASSPGQVNTEAFF; CDR3nt: TGTGCCAGCTCCCCAGGACAGGTGAACACTGAAGCTTTCTTT
abundance: once; j_gene: TRBJ1-2; d_gene: -; v_gene: TRBV7-9; len: 15; CDR3aa: CASSDLDNLLYGYTF; CDR3nt: TGTGCCAGCAGCGATCTTGACAACCTCCTCTATGGCTACACCTTC
abundance: -; j_gene: TRBJ2-5; d_gene: -; v_gene: TRBV6-5; len: 14; CDR3aa: CASSAGVSQETQYF; CDR3nt: TGTGCCAGCAGCGCCGGGGTCTCGCAAGAGACCCAGTACTTC
abundance: once; j_gene: TRBJ1-6; d_gene: -; v_gene: TRBV2; len: 14; CDR3aa: CASSVPGHNSPLHF; CDR3nt: TGTGCCAGCAGTGTTCCGGGCCATAATTCACCCCTCCACTTT
abundance: -; j_gene: TRBJ1-2; d_gene: -; v_gene: TRBV7-2; len: 15; CDR3aa: CASSLGGGDVYGYTF; CDR3nt: TGTGCCAGCAGCTTAGGTGGGGGTGACGTCTATGGCTACACCTTC
abundance: -; j_gene: TRBJ1-4; d_gene: -; v_gene: TRBV4-1; len: 15; CDR3aa: CASSQVTGRNEKLFF; CDR3nt: TGCGCCAGCAGCCAAGTAACAGGAAGAAATGAAAAACTGTTTTTT
abundance: -; j_gene: TRBJ2-5; d_gene: -; v_gene: TRBV2; len: 14; CDR3aa: CASSLRGAQETQYF; CDR3nt: TGTGCCAGCAGTCTGCGTGGCGCCCAAGAGACCCAGTACTTC
abundance: -; j_gene: TRBJ2-3; d_gene: -; v_gene: TRBV3-1; len: 13; CDR3aa: CASSSGPTDTQYF; CDR3nt: TGTGCCAGCAGCTCGGGACCCACAGATACGCAGTATTTT
abundance: -; j_gene: TRBJ2-3; d_gene: TRBD1; v_gene: TRBV20-1; len: 17; CDR3aa: CSAISRGQALSTDTQYF; CDR3nt: TGCAGTGCCATATCCCGGGGACAGGCCCTTTCCACAGATACGCAGTATTTT
abundance: once; j_gene: TRBJ1-1; d_gene: TRBD1; v_gene: TRBV5-1; len: 16; CDR3aa: CASSWKPGTDNTEAFF; CDR3nt: TGCGCCAGCAGCTGGAAACCCGGGACAGATAACACTGAAGCTTTCTTT
abundance: -; j_gene: TRBJ2-2; d_gene: TRBD2; v_gene: TRBV4-2; len: 16; CDR3aa: CASSLRTSGNTGELFF; CDR3nt: TGTGCCAGCAGCCTACGGACTAGCGGGAACACCGGGGAGCTGTTTTTT
abundance: -; j_gene: TRBJ2-1; d_gene: -; v_gene: TRBV7-9; len: 13; CDR3aa: CASSLGFNNEQFF; CDR3nt: TGTGCCAGCAGCTTAGGCTTCAATAATGAGCAGTTCTTC
abundance: -; j_gene: TRBJ1-2; d_gene: -; v_gene: TRBV11-2; len: 15; CDR3aa: CASSSPGRRGYGYTF; CDR3nt: TGTGCCAGCAGCTCCCCCGGTCGAAGGGGTTATGGCTACACCTTC
abundance: once; j_gene: TRBJ1-1; d_gene: -; v_gene: TRBV27; len: 14; CDR3aa: CASRISLTNTEAFF; CDR3nt: TGTGCCAGCAGGATCTCCCTCACGAACACTGAAGCTTTCTTT
abundance: -; j_gene: TRBJ2-7; d_gene: -; v_gene: TRBV20-1; len: 12; CDR3aa: CSARVLAYEQYF; CDR3nt: TGCAGTGCTAGAGTCCTAGCCTACGAGCAGTACTTC
abundance: -; j_gene: TRBJ2-7; d_gene: TRBD1; v_gene: TRBV7-9; len: 16; CDR3aa: CASSLGETGGSYEQYF; CDR3nt: TGTGCCAGCAGCTTAGGAGAGACAGGGGGATCCTACGAGCAGTACTTC
abundance: -; j_gene: TRBJ1-1; d_gene: -; v_gene: TRBV9; len: 15; CDR3aa: CASSKGGGRGTEAFF; CDR3nt: TGTGCCAGCAGCAAAGGAGGGGGGCGCGGCACTGAAGCTTTCTTT
abundance: -; j_gene: TRBJ1-2; d_gene: -; v_gene: TRBV5-6; len: 13; CDR3aa: CASSAPGGYGYTF; CDR3nt: TGTGCCAGCAGCGCCCCCGGAGGATATGGCTACACCTTC
abundance: -; j_gene: TRBJ2-7; d_gene: -; v_gene: TRBV5-1; len: 14; CDR3aa: CASSLEQSSYEQYF; CDR3nt: TGCGCCAGCAGCTTGGAACAGAGCTCCTACGAGCAGTACTTC
abundance: once; j_gene: TRBJ1-4; d_gene: -; v_gene: TRBV29-1; len: 10; CDR3aa: CSVRDEKLFF; CDR3nt: TGCAGCGTGCGGGATGAAAAACTGTTTTTT
abundance: -; j_gene: TRBJ1-2; d_gene: TRBD1; v_gene: TRBV14; len: 16; CDR3aa: CASSHTPGQGKMGYTF; CDR3nt: TGTGCCAGCAGCCATACACCGGGACAGGGGAAAATGGGCTACACCTTC
abundance: -; j_gene: TRBJ2-3; d_gene: TRBD2; v_gene: TRBV20-1; len: 14; CDR3aa: CSASVAGSTDTQYF; CDR3nt: TGCAGTGCTAGTGTAGCGGGGAGCACAGATACGCAGTATTTT
abundance: -; j_gene: TRBJ1-1; d_gene: -; v_gene: TRBV7-9; len: 14; CDR3aa: CASSLDHRNTEAFF; CDR3nt: TGTGCCAGCAGCTTAGACCACAGAAACACTGAAGCTTTCTTT
abundance: -; j_gene: TRBJ2-3; d_gene: TRBD2; v_gene: TRBV7-2; len: 15; CDR3aa: CASSLLAGATDTQYF; CDR3nt: TGTGCCAGCAGCTTACTAGCGGGAGCTACAGATACGCAGTATTTT
abundance: -; j_gene: TRBJ2-7; d_gene: -; v_gene: TRBV27; len: 14; CDR3aa: CASSLGARAYEQYF; CDR3nt: TGCGCCAGCAGTTTAGGGGCCAGGGCCTACGAGCAGTACTTC
abundance: -; j_gene: TRBJ1-2; d_gene: -; v_gene: TRBV20-1; len: 15; CDR3aa: CSARGARGGNYGYTF; CDR3nt: TGCAGTGCTAGAGGCGCTCGGGGGGGTAACTATGGCTACACCTTC
abundance: -; j_gene: TRBJ1-6; d_gene: -; v_gene: TRBV30; len: 13; CDR3aa: CAWDPEYNSPLHF; CDR3nt: TGTGCCTGGGACCCGGAATATAATTCACCCCTCCACTTT